This TCR beta chain is from a study of naive and memory T cell subsets. V lost 4 bases, J lost 9 bases, and 6 bases stayed unmatched. The CDR3 loop spans 14 amino acids. A few counts support this clonotype. Its antigen remains unknown. Whole-study findings and limits: TCR counts from RNA may reflect activation-linked expression changes. Gini index rose across naive, CM, EM and EMRA in CD4 and CD8.

An equimolar mix of two oligonucleotides served as the beta constant-region primer for TRBC1 and TRBC2. The ligated cDNA underwent four PCR rounds using SP2 and nested alpha and beta constant-region primers. MiXCR, applied by TCRdb to the UMI-ligation and nested PCR reads, yields one record per CDR3 protein. Here the sample spans some 100,000 distinct CDR3 sequences, roughly 7.3% being singletons. The rearrangement joins TRBV12-3 or TRBV12-4 to TRBJ1-5, with 10 nucleotides matching TRBD1. This TCR was recovered from a human donor in good health. The material sequenced was central memory CD4+ T cells from blood. The CDR3: CASSSGQGIRPQHF. In DNA, the CDR3 is TGTGCCAGCAGTTCGGGACAGGGGATTAGGCCCCAGCATTTT.